The 5 T cell receptor beta chains given below trace back to one sample, sequenced in a study of blood T cells in healthy people across ages. A second about 6 to 11 cycle PCR used barcoded and J-beta primers. TCRdb redid the calling of the 5' RACE reads with MiXCR, one entry per CDR3 protein. The data show 800,000 or so distinct CDR3 sequences, approximately 25% seen once. These sequences were also reported in another study, on T cells of mothers and their children.

The specimen was blood. These receptors all come from a boy aged 5-17 years in good health.

The genes are TRBV7-2 and TRBJ2-3; 8 nucleotides agree with TRBD2. V shed 5 bases, J shed 15 bases, and the junction held 16 bases outside the gene matches. The CDR3 has 14 residues. The germline V gene has CDR1 SGHTA and CDR2 FQGNSA. The CDR3: CASSPTKGGRISYF. In nucleotides, the CDR3 is TGTGCCAGCAGCCCGACGAAGGGCGGGAGGATCTCATATTTT.

This clonotype came up a few times. The chain uses TRBV28 and TRBJ2-2, with D unclear. Trimming left V 6 bases short and J 2 bases short, with 4 bases between. This CDR3 spans 12 amino acids. CDR1 and CDR2 (germline): MDHEN, SYDVKM. This chain's CDR3 is CASRINTGELFF. As DNA, the CDR3 is TGTGCCAGCAGAATTAACACCGGGGAGCTGTTTTTT. Full variable domain (missing parts from reference TRBV28 and TRBJ2-2): DVKVTQSSRYLVKRTGEKVFLECVQDMDHENMFWYRQDPGLGLRLIYFSYDVKMKEKGDIPEGYSVSREKKERFSLILESASTNQTSMYLCASRINTGELFFGEGSRLTVL.

This sequence joins TRBV5-1 and TRBJ2-2, with TRBD1 identical over 7 bases. Germline CDR1 reads SGHRS; CDR2 reads YFSETQ. The J segment lost 0 bases and the V segment lost 8 bases, leaving 4 bases of the junction unmatched. This CDR3 is built from 14 residues. The CDR3 DNA reads TGCGCCAGTACGGGACAGTCGAACACCGGGGAGCTGTTTTTT. Protein sequence: CASTGQSNTGELFF.

This clonotype was seen more than once but under ten times. The chain's CDR3 is CASKWGGDSNQPQHF. The CDR3 DNA reads TGTGCCAGTAAATGGGGTGGTGACAGCAATCAGCCCCAGCATTTT. The chain combines TRBV12-3 or TRBV12-4 with TRBJ1-5, with no clear D. The V gene lost 9 bases and the J gene lost 1 base, with 16 bases spanning the gap. The CDR3 length is 15 residues.

This clonotype was counted between two and nine times. The chain links TRBV13 to TRBJ2-4; D not resolved. V was trimmed by 4 bases and J by 2 bases, leaving 3 bases between them. Germline values: CDR1 PRHDT, CDR2 FYEKMQ (reference sequence). The CDR3 has 12 amino acids. The CDR3 DNA reads as TGTGCCAGCAGCTCTACCAAAAACATTCAGTACTTC. Translating gives CASSSTKNIQYF.